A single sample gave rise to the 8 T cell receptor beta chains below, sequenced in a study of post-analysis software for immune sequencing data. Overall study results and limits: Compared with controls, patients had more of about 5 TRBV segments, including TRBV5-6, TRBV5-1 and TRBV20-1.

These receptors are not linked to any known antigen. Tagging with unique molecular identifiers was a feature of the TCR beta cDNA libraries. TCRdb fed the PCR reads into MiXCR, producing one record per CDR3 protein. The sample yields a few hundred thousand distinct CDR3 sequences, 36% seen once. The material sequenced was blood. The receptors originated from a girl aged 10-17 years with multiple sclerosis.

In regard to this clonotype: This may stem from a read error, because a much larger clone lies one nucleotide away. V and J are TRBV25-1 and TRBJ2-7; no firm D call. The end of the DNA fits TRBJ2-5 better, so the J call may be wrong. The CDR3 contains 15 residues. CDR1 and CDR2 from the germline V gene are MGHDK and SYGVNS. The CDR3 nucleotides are TGTGCCAGCAGTGATGAATTTATGGTTCGAGAGACCCAGTACTTC. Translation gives CASSDEFMVRETQYF.

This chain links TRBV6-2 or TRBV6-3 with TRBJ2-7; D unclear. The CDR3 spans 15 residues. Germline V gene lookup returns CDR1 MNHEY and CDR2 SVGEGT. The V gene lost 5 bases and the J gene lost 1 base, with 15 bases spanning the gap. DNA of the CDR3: TGTGCCAGCAGTATCCATTTGAGTTGGTCCTACGAGCAGTACTTC. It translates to CASSIHLSWSYEQYF.

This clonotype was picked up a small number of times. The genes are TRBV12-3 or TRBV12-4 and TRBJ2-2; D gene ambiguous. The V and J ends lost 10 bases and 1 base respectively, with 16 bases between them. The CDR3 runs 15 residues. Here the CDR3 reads CAINTYRLNTGELFF. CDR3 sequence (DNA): TGTGCCATCAACACCTACCGCCTGAACACCGGGGAGCTGTTTTTT.

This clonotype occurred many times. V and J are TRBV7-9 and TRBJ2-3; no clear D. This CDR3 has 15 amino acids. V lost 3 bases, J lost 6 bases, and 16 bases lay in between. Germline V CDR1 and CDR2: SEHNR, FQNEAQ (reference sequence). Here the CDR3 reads CASSFGRSRSDTQYF. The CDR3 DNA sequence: TGTGCCAGCAGCTTCGGACGCAGCCGAAGCGATACGCAGTATTTT.

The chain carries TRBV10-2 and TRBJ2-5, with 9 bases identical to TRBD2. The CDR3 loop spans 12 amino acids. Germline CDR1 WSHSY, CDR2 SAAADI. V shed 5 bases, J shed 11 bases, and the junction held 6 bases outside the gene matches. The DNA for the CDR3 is TGCGCCAGCAGTACTAGCGGGCATGAGCAGTACTTC. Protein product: CASSTSGHEQYF.

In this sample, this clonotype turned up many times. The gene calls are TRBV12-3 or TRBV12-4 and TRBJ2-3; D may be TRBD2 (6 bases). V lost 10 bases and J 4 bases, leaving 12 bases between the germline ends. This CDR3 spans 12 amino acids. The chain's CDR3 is CATGGGADTQYF. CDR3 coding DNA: TGTGCCACCGGTGGAGGGGCAGATACGCAGTATTTT.

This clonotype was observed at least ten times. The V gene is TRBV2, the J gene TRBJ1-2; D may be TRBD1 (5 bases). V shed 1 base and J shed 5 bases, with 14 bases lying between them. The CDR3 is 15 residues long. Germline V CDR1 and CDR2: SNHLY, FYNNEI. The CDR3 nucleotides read TGTGCCAGCAGTGAAGGGCCCGGGACGGTTTATGGCTACACCTTC. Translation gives CASSEGPGTVYGYTF.

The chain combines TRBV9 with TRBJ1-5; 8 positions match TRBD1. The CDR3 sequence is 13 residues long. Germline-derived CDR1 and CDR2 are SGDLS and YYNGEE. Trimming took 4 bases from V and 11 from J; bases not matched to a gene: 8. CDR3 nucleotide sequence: TGTGCCAGCAGCCCCAGGGGGCGCGGGTCCCAGCATTTT. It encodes CASSPRGRGSQHF.